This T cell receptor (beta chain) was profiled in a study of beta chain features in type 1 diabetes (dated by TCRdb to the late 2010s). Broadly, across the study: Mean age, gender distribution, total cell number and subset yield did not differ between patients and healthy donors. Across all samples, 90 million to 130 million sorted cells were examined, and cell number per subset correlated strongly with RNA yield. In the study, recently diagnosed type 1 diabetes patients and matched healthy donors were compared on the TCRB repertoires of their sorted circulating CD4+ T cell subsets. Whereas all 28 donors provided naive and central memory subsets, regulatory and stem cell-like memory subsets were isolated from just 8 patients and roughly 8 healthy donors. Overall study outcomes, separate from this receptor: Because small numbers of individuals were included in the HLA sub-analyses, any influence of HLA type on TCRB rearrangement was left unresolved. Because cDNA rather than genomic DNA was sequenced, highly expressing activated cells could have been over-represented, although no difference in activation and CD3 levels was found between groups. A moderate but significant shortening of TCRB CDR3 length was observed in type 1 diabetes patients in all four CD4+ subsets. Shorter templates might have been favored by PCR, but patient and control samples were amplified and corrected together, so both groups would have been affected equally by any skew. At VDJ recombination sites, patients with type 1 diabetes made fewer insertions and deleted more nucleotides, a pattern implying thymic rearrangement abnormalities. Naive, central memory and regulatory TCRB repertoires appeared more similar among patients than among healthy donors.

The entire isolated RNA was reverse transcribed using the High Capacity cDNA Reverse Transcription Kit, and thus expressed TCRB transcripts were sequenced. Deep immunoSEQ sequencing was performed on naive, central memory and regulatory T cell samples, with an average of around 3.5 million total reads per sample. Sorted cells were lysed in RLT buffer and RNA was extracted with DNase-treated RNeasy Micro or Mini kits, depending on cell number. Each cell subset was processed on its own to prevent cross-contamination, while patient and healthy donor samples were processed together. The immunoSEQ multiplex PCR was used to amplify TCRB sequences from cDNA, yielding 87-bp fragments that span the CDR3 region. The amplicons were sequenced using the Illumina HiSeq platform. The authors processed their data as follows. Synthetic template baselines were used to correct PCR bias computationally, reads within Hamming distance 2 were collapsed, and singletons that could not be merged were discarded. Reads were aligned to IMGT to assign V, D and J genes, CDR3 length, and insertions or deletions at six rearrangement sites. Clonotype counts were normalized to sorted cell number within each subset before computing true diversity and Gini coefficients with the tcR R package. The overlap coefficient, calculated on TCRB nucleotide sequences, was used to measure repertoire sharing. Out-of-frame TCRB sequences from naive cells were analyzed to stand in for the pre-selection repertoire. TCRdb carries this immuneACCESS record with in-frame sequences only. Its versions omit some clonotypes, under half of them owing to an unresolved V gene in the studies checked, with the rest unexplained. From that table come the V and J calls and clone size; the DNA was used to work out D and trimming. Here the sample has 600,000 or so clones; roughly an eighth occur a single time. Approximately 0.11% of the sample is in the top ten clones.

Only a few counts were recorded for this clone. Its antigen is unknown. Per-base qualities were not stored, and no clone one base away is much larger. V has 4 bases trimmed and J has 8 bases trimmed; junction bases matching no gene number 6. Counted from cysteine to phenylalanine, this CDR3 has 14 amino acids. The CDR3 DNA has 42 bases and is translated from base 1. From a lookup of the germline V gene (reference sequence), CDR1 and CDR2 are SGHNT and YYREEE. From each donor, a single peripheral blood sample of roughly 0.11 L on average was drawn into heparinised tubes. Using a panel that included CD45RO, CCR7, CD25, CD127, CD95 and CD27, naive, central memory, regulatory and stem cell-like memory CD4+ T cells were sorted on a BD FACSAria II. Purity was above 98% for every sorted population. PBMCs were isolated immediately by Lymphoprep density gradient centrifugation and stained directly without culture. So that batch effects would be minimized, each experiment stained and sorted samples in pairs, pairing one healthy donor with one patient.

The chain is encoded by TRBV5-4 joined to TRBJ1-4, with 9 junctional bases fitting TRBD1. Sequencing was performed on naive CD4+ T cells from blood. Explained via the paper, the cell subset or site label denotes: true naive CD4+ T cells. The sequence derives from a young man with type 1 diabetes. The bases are TGTGCCAGCAGCACAAACGACAGGGGGGAAAAACTGTTTTTT. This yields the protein CASSTNDRGEKLFF.